A selection of T cell receptor beta chains follows, all from one sample in a study of T-cell memory formation after mild COVID-19. One entry per CDR3 protein, called by TCRdb with MiXCR from the 5' RACE reads. The repertoire has under 250,000 distinct CDR3 sequences, roughly a tenth of them found once; the top ten carry around 2.9%. Sequencing was done on a sample of PBMCs or a T cell subset sorted from them (not recorded which). The receptors originated from a man younger than 35 who had mild COVID-19 (a few samples of this study predate the infection). Cell type and time point are not known. Each CDR3 is given with its conserved first and last residue. A D gene is named only where the DNA matches it firmly. The listing skips clone size in some rows; elsewhere it reads once, few, many or a size class.

j_call d_call clone_size v_call cdr3_aa cdr3_nt
TRBJ2-5 - few TRBV6-5 CASSWGAGRETQYF TGTGCCAGCAGCTGGGGCGCGGGCCGGGAGACCCAGTACTTC
TRBJ2-4 - - TRBV3-1 CASSQGSGTNIQYF TGTGCCAGCAGCCAAGGGTCCGGGACCAACATTCAGTACTTC
TRBJ2-5 - - TRBV5-1 CASSSRPQETQYF TGCGCCAGCAGCTCGCGACCTCAAGAGACCCAGTACTTC
TRBJ1-6 - - TRBV14 CASSQEEGRALHF TGTGCCAGCAGCCAAGAGGAAGGACGGGCCCTCCACTTT
TRBJ1-3 TRBD1 few TRBV18 CASSPPGTGAPGNTIYF TGTGCCAGCTCACCACCCGGGACAGGGGCTCCTGGAAACACCATATATTTT
TRBJ1-2 TRBD1 - TRBV12-3/TRBV12-4 CASSPRGGSSGYTF TGTGCCAGCAGTCCCAGGGGGGGAAGTAGTGGCTACACCTTC
TRBJ2-5 TRBD2 few TRBV5-1 CASSFGTTEETQYF TGCGCCAGCAGCTTTGGGACTACCGAAGAGACCCAGTACTTC
TRBJ1-1 - few TRBV20-1 CSAPQRRGRTEAFF TGCAGTGCCCCTCAGCGGCGGGGAAGGACTGAAGCTTTCTTT
TRBJ2-5 - many TRBV18 CASSPGNRQETQYF TGTGCCAGCTCACCAGGGAATAGGCAAGAGACCCAGTACTTC
TRBJ1-2 - - TRBV28 CATTRQFYGYTF TGTGCCACCACGAGACAGTTCTATGGCTACACCTTC
TRBJ1-1 - many TRBV6-6 CASSFERNTEAFF TGTGCCAGCAGTTTTGAAAGGAACACTGAAGCTTTCTTT
TRBJ1-1 TRBD1 few TRBV29-1 CSGGQMNTEAFF TGCAGCGGGGGACAGATGAACACTGAAGCTTTCTTT
TRBJ2-2 - - TRBV5-1 CASSSVWGLNTGELFF TGCGCCAGCAGCTCGGTGTGGGGCCTGAACACCGGGGAGCTGTTTTTT
TRBJ1-5 - - TRBV29-1 CSVGGGSQPQHF TGCAGCGTTGGGGGGGGCTCTCAGCCCCAGCATTTT
TRBJ2-3 - - TRBV6-1 CASLWNRGTDTQYF TGTGCCAGCTTATGGAACAGGGGCACAGATACGCAGTATTTT
TRBJ2-5 - - TRBV20-1 CSARDLPGRFQETQYF TGCAGTGCTAGAGATCTGCCCGGCAGGTTTCAAGAGACCCAGTACTTC
TRBJ2-3 - many TRBV7-2 CASSLAGAADTQYF TGTGCCAGCAGCTTGGCGGGGGCCGCAGATACGCAGTATTTT
TRBJ1-5 - few TRBV20-1 CSASPSRNSNQPQHF TGCAGTGCTAGCCCCAGCCGGAATAGCAATCAGCCCCAGCATTTT
TRBJ1-5 TRBD1 many TRBV19 CASSATGGGGNQPQHF TGTGCCAGTAGTGCCACAGGGGGCGGAGGCAATCAGCCCCAGCATTTT
TRBJ2-1 - few TRBV5-6 CASRYRLYNEQFF TGTGCCAGCAGGTACCGACTTTACAATGAGCAGTTCTTC
TRBJ1-3 - few TRBV4-1 CASSRGSAGNTIYF TGCGCCAGCAGCCGGGGCTCAGCTGGAAACACCATATATTTT
TRBJ2-2 TRBD2 - TRBV6-4 CASSKTSGVTGELFF TGTGCCAGCAGCAAGACTAGCGGGGTCACCGGGGAGCTGTTTTTT
TRBJ1-5 - - TRBV6-2/TRBV6-3 CASAKGLGNQPQHF TGTGCCAGCGCCAAGGGGTTGGGCAATCAGCCCCAGCATTTT
TRBJ2-2 - medium-sized TRBV24-1 CATSDTRADTGELFF TGTGCCACCAGTGATACCCGGGCCGACACCGGGGAGCTGTTTTTT
TRBJ1-2 TRBD1 - TRBV7-2 CASSPGQGGSYGYTF TGTGCCAGCAGCCCGGGACAGGGTGGAAGCTATGGCTACACCTTC
TRBJ2-1 - many TRBV7-9 CASSLMASSYNEQFF TGTGCCAGCAGCTTAATGGCCAGCTCCTACAATGAGCAGTTCTTC